A single sample is the source of the 17 T cell receptor beta chains below, sequenced in a study of T-cell reconstitution after alpha-beta-depleted transplantation in children. Unique molecular identifiers were incorporated when the TCRbeta library was constructed. MiXCR was run by TCRdb on the PCR reads, yielding one entry per CDR3 protein. The sample includes some 590,000 distinct CDR3 sequences, roughly 10% of them seen just once. Material: PBMCs from the stem cell graft donor, obtained from the stem cell graft. These receptors all stem from a human donor who donated a stem cell graft to a child with acute myeloid leukemia.

This clonotype was seen only a few times. The chain employs TRBV10-3 and TRBJ2-7; 10 bases agree with TRBD2. Germline lookup yields CDR1 ENHRY and CDR2 SYGVKD. After removal of 2 bases from V and 0 bases from J, the junction contained 10 bases not matched to a gene. CDR3 length: 18 amino acids. CDR3 coding DNA: TGTGCCATCAGTGAGGGTCATGGGAGCGGGAGGGCCTCCTACGAGCAGTACTTC. This codes for CAISEGHGSGRASYEQYF.

This clonotype came up many times. V and J are TRBV10-3 and TRBJ2-7; D is unresolved. The V end lost 3 bases, the J end lost 0 bases, and 3 bases lay between the germline ends. Germline V CDR1 and CDR2: ENHRY, SYGVKD. The CDR3 contains 12 residues. CDR3 region: CAISDGSYEQYF. In DNA, the CDR3 is TGTGCCATCAGTGACGGCTCCTACGAGCAGTACTTC.

The rearrangement links TRBV20-1 to TRBJ2-3, with D perhaps TRBD2 (6 bases). From germline, CDR1 is DFQATT and CDR2 SNEGSKA (reference sequence). Between the trimmed V and J ends, which lost 5 bases and 3 bases, there was a span of 9 bases. The CDR3 contains 12 residues. As DNA, the CDR3 is TGCAGTGCTGGAGGGGCGACAGATACGCAGTATTTT. Protein: CSAGGATDTQYF.

The chain recombines TRBV5-1 with TRBJ1-1; D remains ambiguous. This CDR3 region has 14 residues. The germline V and J ends were trimmed by 5 bases and 5 bases, with 16 bases remaining between them. Germline V gene data show CDR1 as SGHRS and CDR2 as YFSETQ. The CDR3 loop is CASRYNSLGTEAFF. The CDR3 region has the DNA TGCGCCAGCAGATATAACTCCCTGGGGACTGAAGCTTTCTTT.

The V gene is TRBV20-1, the J gene TRBJ2-1, with D hard to call. V was trimmed by 3 bases and J by 10 bases, leaving 13 bases between them. From germline, CDR1 is DFQATT and CDR2 SNEGSKA (reference sequence). The CDR3 runs to 12 residues. CDR3 residues: CSASLPLGEQFF. As DNA, the CDR3 is TGCAGTGCTAGTCTCCCACTGGGCGAGCAGTTCTTC.

This chain joins TRBV7-2 and TRBJ1-6; D gene uncertain. V was cut by 8 bases and J by 6 bases, with 8 bases left in between. This CDR3 comprises 12 residues. Germline CDR1 and CDR2: SGHTA and FQGNSA. The CDR3 sequence: CASRDRNSPLHF. DNA of the CDR3: TGTGCCAGCCGTGATCGTAATTCACCCCTCCACTTT.

This clonotype was seen a few times. The chain carries TRBV20-1 and TRBJ2-7; 9 bases match TRBD2. From germline, CDR1 is DFQATT and CDR2 SNEGSKA (reference sequence). The ends lost 3 bases at V and 2 bases at J; junction bases unmatched: 8. The CDR3 runs 15 residues. CDR3 nucleotides: TGCAGTGCTAGGAGTAGGGCTAGCGGGGCCTACGAGCAGTACTTC. It translates to CSARSRASGAYEQYF.

This clonotype was recorded at least ten times. The chain combines TRBV29-1 with TRBJ2-2; D not certain. The CDR3 runs 16 residues. Deletions cut 4 bases from V and 1 base from J, with 16 bases between. The germline V gene encodes CDR1 SQVTM and CDR2 ANQGSEA. CDR3 residues: CSVAESGVMNTGELFF. The CDR3 region has the DNA TGCAGCGTTGCAGAGAGTGGGGTAATGAACACCGGGGAGCTGTTTTTT.

A few counts support this clonotype. V gene TRBV21-1 combines with J gene TRBJ2-2; the table's D call of TRBD1 was not tested on the DNA. TRBV21-1 is recorded as a pseudogene. CDR3 length equals 16 residues. The CDR3 nucleotides are TGTGCCAGCAGCAACGGACAGGGCCTGAACACCGGGGAGCTGTTTTTT. Protein sequence: CASSNGQGLNTGELFF.

This clonotype was seen ten or more times. The V and J genes are TRBV20-1 and TRBJ2-7, with no clear D. The CDR3 extends over 15 amino acids. Germline CDR1 is DFQATT and CDR2 is SNEGSKA (reference sequence). Trimming shortened V by 3 bases and J by 0 bases, and 15 bases separated the two germline ends. The CDR3 bases are TGCAGTGCTAGGATCAGTTGGGGAAGCTCCTACGAGCAGTACTTC. It encodes CSARISWGSSYEQYF.

This clonotype was observed at least ten times. CDR3 DNA: TGCAGCGTTGAGGTTAACTATGGCTACACCTTC. This encodes CSVEVNYGYTF. This sequence joins TRBV29-1 and TRBJ1-2; D not certain. The CDR3 runs to 11 residues. V was cut by 3 bases and J by 1 base, with 3 bases left in between. The germline V gene has CDR1 SQVTM and CDR2 ANQGSEA.

This clonotype was counted only a few times. The chain uses TRBV12-3 or TRBV12-4 and TRBJ1-2; D call uncertain. This CDR3 has 13 amino acids. Between the trimmed V and J ends, which lost 2 bases and 8 bases, there was a span of 12 bases. Written as DNA, the CDR3 is TGTGCCAGCAGTTTAAGAGCAGAAGGGGGCTACACCTTC. Its protein product is CASSLRAEGGYTF.

This clonotype appeared a few times. The rearrangement uses TRBV3-1 and TRBJ1-2; D possibly corresponds to TRBD1 (6 bases). The CDR3 runs 14 residues. Germline V CDR1 and CDR2: LGHDT, YNNKEL (reference sequence). V gave up 1 base and J gave up 7 bases, with 13 bases separating them. The CDR3 nucleotides are TGTGCCAGCAGCCAAGGACGTCCAGGGGTTGGCTACACCTTC. It specifies CASSQGRPGVGYTF. Supplemented by reference TRBV3-1 and TRBJ1-2, the full variable domain reads DTAVSQTPKYLVTQMGNDKSIKCEQNLGHDTMYWYKQDSKKFLKIMFSYNNKELIINETVPNRFSPKSPDKAHLNLHINSLELGDSAVYFCASSQGRPGVGYTFGSGTRLTVV.

This clonotype was picked up a small number of times. This chain links TRBV10-3 with TRBJ2-5, with 15 positions matching TRBD2. The junction had 12 bases not matched to a gene; V was cut back by 6 bases and J by 4 bases. Germline lookup yields CDR1 ENHRY and CDR2 SYGVKD. This CDR3 has 18 residues. The CDR3 DNA is TGTGCCATCAGCGACGGACTAGCGGGAGGGCCGGTGGGAGAGACCCAGTACTTC. It codes for CAISDGLAGGPVGETQYF.

V and J are TRBV5-4 and TRBJ1-2, with 8 nucleotides matching TRBD1. Germline loops: CDR1 SGHNT, CDR2 YYREEE (reference sequence). The V gene end was trimmed by 0 bases and the J gene end by 8 bases; junction bases not matched to a gene: 6. The CDR3 sequence is 14 residues long. CDR3 amino acids: CASSLGGDRQGYTF. CDR3 coding DNA: TGTGCCAGCAGCTTGGGAGGGGACAGGCAGGGCTACACCTTC.

The genes are TRBV20-1 and TRBJ2-1, with 9 bases aligning to TRBD1. Germline CDR1 is DFQATT and CDR2 is SNEGSKA (reference sequence). With V trimmed by 7 bases and J by 0 bases, 4 bases remained unmatched. The CDR3 spans 14 residues. CDR3 sequence reads: CSGSTGGSYNEQFF. For the CDR3, the DNA is TGCAGTGGCTCGACAGGGGGCTCCTACAATGAGCAGTTCTTC.

In this sample, this clonotype turned up many times. The rearrangement uses TRBV28 and TRBJ2-1; D gene ambiguous. There are 15 residues in the CDR3. Per germline, CDR1 MDHEN and CDR2 SYDVKM. The V and J ends lost 7 bases and 5 bases respectively, with 18 bases between them. The CDR3 protein is CASTLSWVQNNEQFF. The DNA for the CDR3 is TGTGCCAGCACCCTCTCCTGGGTCCAAAACAATGAGCAGTTCTTC.